This paragraph reports one T cell receptor (beta chain). Its antigen remains unidentified. The CDR3 has 17 amino acids. V trimming: 4 bases; J trimming: 2 bases; junction bases outside the gene matches: 6. Germline loops: CDR1 SQVTM, CDR2 ANQGSEA. An assay was performed, and its level was deep. Sequencing used immunoSEQ multiplex PCR; TCRdb keeps in-frame clones, though not all of them. Of over 300,000 clones listed, more than 75% are singletons. The sample comes from a study of shared clonotypes between healthy human individuals. General study results and limits: Donor scarcity curtailed the genetic and exposure-history diversity represented herein.

Sequenced input: memory CD8+ T cells sorted from blood. The subset here: CD45RO+ cells pooled with CCR7-negative TemRA cells. The rearrangement joins TRBV29-1 to TRBJ2-3; 16 bases match TRBD2. This sequence originates from a man in his late teens or twenties in good health. The CDR3 bases are TGCAGCGTTGGAGGGACTAGCGGGGGGGCGCCCACAGATACGCAGTATTTT. Residues: CSVGGTSGGAPTDTQYF.